This TCR beta chain came from a study of identical twins. There are a few counts of this clonotype. Germline CDR1 reads SGHRS; CDR2 reads YFSETQ. The CDR3 spans 15 residues. J lost 2 bases, V lost 5 bases, and 5 bases had no gene match. Each CDR3 protein is one row after TCRdb ran MiXCR on the 5' RACE reads. The sample has around 690,000 distinct CDR3 sequences, approximately 21% seen once; the top ten hold more than 4%. There were only healthy Caucasians among the donors. The data were also submitted as part of a second study, on T cells expressing NK-cell markers. That source adds: The TCR beta repertoires originated in sorted CD3+CD56+NKG2C+, CD3+CD56+NKG2C- and CD3+CD56-NKG2C+ T cells. For a handful of donors, the dominant NKG2C+ clonotypes made up roughly 1.0-7.0% of their CD8+ T cells. The study found these clonotypes also leading the CD3+CD56-NKG2C+ fraction in a few donors.

Sequenced input: PBMCs. This rearrangement joins TRBV5-1 to TRBJ2-3, with 10 bases fitting TRBD2. The receptor's source is a woman between 18 and 30 years old in good health. The chain's CDR3 is CASRVAGGNTDTQYF. In DNA, the CDR3 is TGCGCCAGCAGGGTAGCGGGGGGAAACACAGATACGCAGTATTTT.